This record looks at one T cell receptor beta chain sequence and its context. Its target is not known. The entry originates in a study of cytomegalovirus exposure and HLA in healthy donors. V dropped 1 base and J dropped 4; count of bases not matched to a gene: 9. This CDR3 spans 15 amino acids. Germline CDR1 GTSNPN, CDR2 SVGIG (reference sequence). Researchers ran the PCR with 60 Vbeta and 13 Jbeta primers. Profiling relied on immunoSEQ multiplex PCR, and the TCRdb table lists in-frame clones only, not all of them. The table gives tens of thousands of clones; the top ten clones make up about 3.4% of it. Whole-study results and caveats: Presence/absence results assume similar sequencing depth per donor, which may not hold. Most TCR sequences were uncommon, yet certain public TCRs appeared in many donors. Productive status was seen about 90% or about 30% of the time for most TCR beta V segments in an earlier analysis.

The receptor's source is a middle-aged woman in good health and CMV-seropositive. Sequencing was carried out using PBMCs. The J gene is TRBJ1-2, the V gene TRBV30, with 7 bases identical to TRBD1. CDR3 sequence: CAWSAQGGGTYGYTF. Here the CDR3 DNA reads TGTGCCTGGAGTGCTCAGGGGGGCGGAACCTATGGCTACACCTTC.